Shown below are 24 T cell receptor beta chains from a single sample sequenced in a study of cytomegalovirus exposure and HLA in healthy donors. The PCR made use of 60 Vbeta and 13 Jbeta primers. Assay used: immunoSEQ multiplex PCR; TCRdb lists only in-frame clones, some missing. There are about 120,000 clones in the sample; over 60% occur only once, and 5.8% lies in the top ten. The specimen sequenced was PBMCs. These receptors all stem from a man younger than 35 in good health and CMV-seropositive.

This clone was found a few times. CDR3: CASSLALGGELFF. The CDR3 DNA reads TGCGCCAGCAGCTTGGCCCTCGGCGGGGAGCTGTTTTTT. This rearrangement joins TRBV5-1 to TRBJ2-2; no clear D gene. The CDR3 sequence is 13 residues long. From germline, CDR1 is SGHRS and CDR2 YFSETQ. Trimming took 0 bases from V and 7 from J, leaving 7 bases between them.

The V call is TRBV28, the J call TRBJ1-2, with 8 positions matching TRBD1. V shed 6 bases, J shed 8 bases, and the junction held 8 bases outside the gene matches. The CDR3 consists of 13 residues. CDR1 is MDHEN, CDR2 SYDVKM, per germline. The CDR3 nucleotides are TGTGCCAGCAGATCGGACAGGGTCGGGGGCTACACCTTC. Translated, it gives CASRSDRVGGYTF.

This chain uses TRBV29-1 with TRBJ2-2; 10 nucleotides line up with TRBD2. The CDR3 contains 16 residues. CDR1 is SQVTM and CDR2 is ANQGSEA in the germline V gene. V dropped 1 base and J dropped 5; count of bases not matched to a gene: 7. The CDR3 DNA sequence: TGCAGCGTTGAAGGTCTAGCGGGAGTATCTACCGGGGAGCTGTTTTTT. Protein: CSVEGLAGVSTGELFF.

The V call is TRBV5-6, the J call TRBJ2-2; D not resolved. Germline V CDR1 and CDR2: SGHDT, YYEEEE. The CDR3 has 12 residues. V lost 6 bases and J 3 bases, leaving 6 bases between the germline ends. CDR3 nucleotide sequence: TGTGCCAGCATCTCCTACACCGGGGAGCTGTTTTTT. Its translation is CASISYTGELFF.

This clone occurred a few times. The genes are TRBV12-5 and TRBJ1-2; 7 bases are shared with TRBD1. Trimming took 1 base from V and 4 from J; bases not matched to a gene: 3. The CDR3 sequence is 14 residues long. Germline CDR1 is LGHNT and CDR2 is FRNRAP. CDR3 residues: CASGLGTGPYGYTF. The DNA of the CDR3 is TGTGCTAGTGGTTTGGGGACAGGTCCCTATGGCTACACCTTC.

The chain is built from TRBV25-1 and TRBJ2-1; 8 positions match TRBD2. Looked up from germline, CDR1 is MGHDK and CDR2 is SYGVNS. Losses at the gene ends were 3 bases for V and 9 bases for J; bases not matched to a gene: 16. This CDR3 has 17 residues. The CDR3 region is CASSDRLGAGGRLEQFF. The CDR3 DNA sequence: TGTGCCAGCAGTGATCGATTAGGGGCGGGAGGACGCCTTGAGCAGTTCTTC.

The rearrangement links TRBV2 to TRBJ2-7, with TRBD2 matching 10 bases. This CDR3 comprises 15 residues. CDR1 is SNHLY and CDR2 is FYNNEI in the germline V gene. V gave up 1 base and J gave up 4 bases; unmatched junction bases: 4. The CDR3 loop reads CASSEVRTSGYEQYF. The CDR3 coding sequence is TGTGCCAGCAGTGAAGTTAGGACTAGCGGTTACGAGCAGTACTTC.

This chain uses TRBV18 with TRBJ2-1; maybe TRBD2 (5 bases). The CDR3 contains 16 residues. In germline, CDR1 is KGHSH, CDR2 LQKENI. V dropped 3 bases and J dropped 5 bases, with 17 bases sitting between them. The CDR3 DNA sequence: TGTGCCAGCTCACCGAGTGAGCCAGCGAGGGACAATGAGCAGTTCTTC. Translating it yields CASSPSEPARDNEQFF. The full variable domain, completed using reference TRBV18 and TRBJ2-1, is NAGVMQNPRHLVRRRGQEARLRCSPMKGHSHVYWYRQLPEEGLKFMVYLQKENIIDESGMPKERFSAEFPKEGPSILRIQQVVRGDSAAYFCASSPSEPARDNEQFFGPGTRLTVL.

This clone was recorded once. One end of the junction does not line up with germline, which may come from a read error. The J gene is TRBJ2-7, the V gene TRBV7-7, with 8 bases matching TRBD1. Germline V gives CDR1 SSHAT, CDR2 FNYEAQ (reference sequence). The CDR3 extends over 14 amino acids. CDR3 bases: TGTGCTAGCAGCTTAGACAGGGGAGCATACGAGCAGTACTTC. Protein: CASSLDRGAYEQYF.

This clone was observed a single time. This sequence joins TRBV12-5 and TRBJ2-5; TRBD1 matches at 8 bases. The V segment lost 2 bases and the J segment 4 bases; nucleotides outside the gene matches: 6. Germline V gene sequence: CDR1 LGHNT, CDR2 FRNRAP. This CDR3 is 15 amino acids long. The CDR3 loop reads CASGLSGGTGETQYF. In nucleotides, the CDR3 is TGTGCTAGTGGTTTGTCAGGGGGCACAGGAGAGACCCAGTACTTC.

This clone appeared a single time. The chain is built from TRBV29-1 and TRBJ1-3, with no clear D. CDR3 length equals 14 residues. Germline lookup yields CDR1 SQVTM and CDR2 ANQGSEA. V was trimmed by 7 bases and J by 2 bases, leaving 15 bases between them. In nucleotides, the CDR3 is TGCAGCGCGGGAGGGAGGGCAGCTGGAAACACCATATATTTT. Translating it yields CSAGGRAAGNTIYF.

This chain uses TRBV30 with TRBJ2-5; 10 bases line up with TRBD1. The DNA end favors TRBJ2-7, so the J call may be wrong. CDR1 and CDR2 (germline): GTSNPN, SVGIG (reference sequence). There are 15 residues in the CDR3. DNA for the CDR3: TGTGCCTGGAGGGGCGGACAGGGGGTCTCCTACGAGCAGTACTTC. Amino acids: CAWRGGQGVSYEQYF.

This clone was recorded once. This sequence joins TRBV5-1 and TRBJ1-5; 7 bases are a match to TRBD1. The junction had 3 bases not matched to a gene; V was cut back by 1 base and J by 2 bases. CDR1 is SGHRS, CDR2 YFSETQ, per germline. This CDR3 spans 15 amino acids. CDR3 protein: CASSLRGGGNQPQHF. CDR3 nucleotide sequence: TGCGCCAGCAGCTTGAGAGGGGGCGGCAATCAGCCCCAGCATTTT.

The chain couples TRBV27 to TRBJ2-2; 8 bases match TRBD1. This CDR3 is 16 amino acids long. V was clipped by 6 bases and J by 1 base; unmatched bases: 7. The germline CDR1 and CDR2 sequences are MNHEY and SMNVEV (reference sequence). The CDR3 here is CASRRDRGQNTGELFF. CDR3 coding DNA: TGTGCCAGCAGGCGAGACAGGGGACAGAACACCGGGGAGCTGTTTTTT.

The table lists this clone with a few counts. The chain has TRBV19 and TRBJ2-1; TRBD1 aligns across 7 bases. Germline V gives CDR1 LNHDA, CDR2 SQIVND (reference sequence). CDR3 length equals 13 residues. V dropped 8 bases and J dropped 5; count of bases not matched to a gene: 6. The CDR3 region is CASLRQGDNEQFF. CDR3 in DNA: TGTGCCAGTCTCCGACAGGGTGACAATGAGCAGTTCTTC.

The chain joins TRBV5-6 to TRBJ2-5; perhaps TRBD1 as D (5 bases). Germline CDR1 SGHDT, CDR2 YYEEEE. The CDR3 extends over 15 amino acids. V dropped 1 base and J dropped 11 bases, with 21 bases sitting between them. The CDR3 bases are TGTGCCAGCAGCTTGAGGCATAGGGGCACAGAAGAGCAGTACTTC. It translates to CASSLRHRGTEEQYF.

CDR3 nucleotides: TGCGCCAGCAGCCAGAGACGACTGTGGGACAGGGGGCCCGCTAACTATGGCTACACCTTC. It specifies CASSQRRLWDRGPANYGYTF. This sequence joins TRBV4-1 and TRBJ1-2; 12 nucleotides agree with TRBD1. J lost 0 bases, V lost 3 bases, and 14 bases had no gene match. The CDR3 contains 20 residues. Germline CDR1 is MGHRA and CDR2 is YSYEKL.

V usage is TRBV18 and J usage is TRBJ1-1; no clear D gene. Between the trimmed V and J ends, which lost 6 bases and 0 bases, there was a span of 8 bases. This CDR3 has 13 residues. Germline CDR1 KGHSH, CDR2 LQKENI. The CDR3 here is CASSRTVNTEAFF. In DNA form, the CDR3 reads TGTGCCAGCTCCCGAACAGTGAACACTGAAGCTTTCTTT.

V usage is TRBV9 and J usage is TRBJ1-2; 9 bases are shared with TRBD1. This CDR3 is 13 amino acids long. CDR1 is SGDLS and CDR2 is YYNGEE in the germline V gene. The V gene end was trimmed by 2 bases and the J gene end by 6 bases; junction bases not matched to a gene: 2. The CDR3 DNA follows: TGTGCCAGCAGCGTCACAGGGGGCGATGGCTACACCTTC. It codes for CASSVTGGDGYTF. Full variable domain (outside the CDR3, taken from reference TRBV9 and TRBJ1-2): DSGVTQTPKHLITATGQRVTLRCSPRSGDLSVYWYQQSLDQGLQFLIQYYNGEERAKGNILERFSAQQFPDLHSELNLSSLELGDSALYFCASSVTGGDGYTFGSGTRLTVV.

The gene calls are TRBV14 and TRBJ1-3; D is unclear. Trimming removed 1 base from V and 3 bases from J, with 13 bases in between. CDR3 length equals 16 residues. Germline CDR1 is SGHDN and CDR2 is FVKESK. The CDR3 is CASSQAPTANGNTIYF. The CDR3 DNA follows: TGTGCCAGCAGCCAAGCTCCCACAGCAAATGGAAACACCATATATTTT.

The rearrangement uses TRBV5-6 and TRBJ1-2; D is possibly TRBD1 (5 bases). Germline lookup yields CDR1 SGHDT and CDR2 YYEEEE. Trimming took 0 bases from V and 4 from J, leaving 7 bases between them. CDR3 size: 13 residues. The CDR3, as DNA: TGTGCCAGCAGCTTGGCCGGGGGCTATGGCTACACCTTC. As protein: CASSLAGGYGYTF.

CDR3 bases: TGTGCCAGTAGTATTATTTCATCGAGGGTGGGCTACACCTTC. Translated, it gives CASSIISSRVGYTF. The chain couples TRBV19 to TRBJ1-2; no firm D call. The length of the CDR3 is 14 residues. Looked up from germline, CDR1 is LNHDA and CDR2 is SQIVND (reference sequence). With 3 bases removed from V and 8 bases from J, the gap between germline ends came to 16 bases.

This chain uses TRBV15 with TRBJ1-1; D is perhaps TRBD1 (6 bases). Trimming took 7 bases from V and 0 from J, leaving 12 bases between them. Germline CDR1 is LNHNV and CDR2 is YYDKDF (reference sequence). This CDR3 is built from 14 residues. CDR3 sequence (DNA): TGTGCCACCACTCCGACAGGAATGAACACTGAAGCTTTCTTT. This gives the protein CATTPTGMNTEAFF. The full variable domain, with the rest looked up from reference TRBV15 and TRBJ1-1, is DAMVIQNPRYQVTQFGKPVTLSCSQTLNHNVMYWYQQKSSQAPKLLFHYYDKDFNNEADTPDNFQSRRPNTSFCFLDIRSPGLGDTAMYLCATTPTGMNTEAFFGQGTRLTVV.

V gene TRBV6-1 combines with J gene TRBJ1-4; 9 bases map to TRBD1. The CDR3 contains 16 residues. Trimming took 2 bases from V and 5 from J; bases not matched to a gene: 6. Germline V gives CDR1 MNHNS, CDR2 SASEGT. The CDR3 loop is CASSEKWTGVNEKLFF. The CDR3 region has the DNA TGTGCCAGCAGTGAAAAATGGACAGGGGTGAATGAAAAACTGTTTTTT.